This TCR beta chain was found in a study of blood T cell repertoires in COVID-19. Participants were aged about 18 to 95 years, lived in around 22 US areas, and enrolled virtually. Cohorts were determined from participant-reported clinical history. Original handling: How many nucleated cells were present was estimated from reference gene primer amplification. Data came from immunoSEQ multiplex PCR; TCRdb stores just in-frame clones and leaves some out. D and trimming come from the DNA, and the V and J calls and clone size come from that table. The sample lists some 320,000 clones, roughly 90% occurring once. The germline CDR1 and CDR2 sequences are KGHSH and LQKENI. This CDR3 is 13 amino acids long. J was trimmed by 9 bases and V by 3 bases; bases with no gene match: 5.

The chain is built from TRBV18 and TRBJ2-1; 7 bases agree with TRBD2. This TCR was recovered from a man in his sixties who had recovered from COVID-19. Input material: PBMCs or T cells enriched from blood (not recorded which). CDR3 sequence (DNA): TGTGCCAGCTCACCCTCTAGCGGAGGTGAGCAGTTCTTC. Translation: CASSPSSGGEQFF.